The 16 T cell receptor beta chains listed next were all sequenced from one sample in a study of blood T cell repertoires in COVID-19 (dated by TCRdb to the early 2020s). The method behind the library was the immunoSEQ multiplex PCR assay. Held by TCRdb, this immuneACCESS table contains in-frame sequences only and omits some clones. Under half of the omission traces to an unresolved V gene where checked; the cause of the rest is unknown. The sample yields 200,000 to 250,000 clones; 75% to 85% were counted once. The biggest ten clones account for 5.1% of the sample. The source material was peripheral blood. The receptors were sampled from a man aged 50-60 years with COVID-19, enrolled during active disease.

The chain couples TRBV4-2 to TRBJ1-4, with D unresolved. Looked up from germline, CDR1 is LGHNA and CDR2 is YNFKEQ. V lost 0 bases to trimming and J lost 5 bases, with 10 bases between them. This CDR3 spans 15 amino acids. CDR3 residues: CASSQELTVNEKLFF. CDR3 nucleotide sequence: TGTGCCAGCAGCCAAGAGTTAACAGTCAATGAAAAACTGTTTTTT.

This clone showed up just once. This chain uses TRBV11-1 with TRBJ2-2, with D uncertain. This CDR3 has 15 residues. Trimming took off 1 base at V and 2 bases at J, with 8 bases between the two ends. Looked up from germline, CDR1 is SGHAT and CDR2 is FQDESV (reference sequence). Written as DNA, the CDR3 is TGTGCCAGCAGCTTAGGAAACATAAACACCGGGGAGCTGTTTTTT. This translates into CASSLGNINTGELFF. Variable domain in full (rest from reference TRBV11-1 and TRBJ2-2): EAEVAQSPRYKITEKSQAVAFWCDPISGHATLYWYRQILGQGPELLVQFQDESVVDDSQLPKDRFSAERLKGVDSTLKIQPAELGDSAMYLCASSLGNINTGELFFGEGSRLTVL.

This clone was detected a few times. The chain recombines TRBV7-9 with TRBJ2-1; a weak D match, TRBD1 (6 bases). Germline V gene sequence: CDR1 SEHNR, CDR2 FQNEAQ (reference sequence). The CDR3 length is 16 residues. Trimming removed 2 bases from V and 9 bases from J, with 20 bases in between. The DNA for the CDR3 is TGTGCCAGCAGCTTATCAGGGGACATCGGTCCGGTTGAGCAGTTCTTC. Amino acid sequence: CASSLSGDIGPVEQFF. Filled out from reference TRBV7-9 and TRBJ2-1, the complete variable domain reads DTGVSQNPRHKITKRGQNVTFRCDPISEHNRLYWYRQTLGQGPEFLTYFQNEAQLEKSRLLSDRFSAERPKGSFSTLEIQRTEQGDSAMYLCASSLSGDIGPVEQFFGPGTRLTVL.

The J gene is TRBJ2-1, the V gene TRBV3-1 (or the pseudogene TRBV3-2); maybe TRBD2 (5 bases). Germline CDR1 and CDR2: LGHDT and YNNKEL (reference sequence). This CDR3 region has 15 residues. Between the trimmed V and J ends, which lost 0 bases and 4 bases, there was a span of 10 bases. CDR3 in DNA: TGTGCCAGCAGCCAAGATCGTGGGAGTTACAATGAGCAGTTCTTC. This translates into CASSQDRGSYNEQFF.

The chain recombines TRBV29-1 with TRBJ1-5; 9 bases match TRBD1. V shed 6 bases and J 4 bases; nucleotides not matched to a gene: 7. The CDR3 extends over 14 amino acids. The germline V gene encodes CDR1 SQVTM and CDR2 ANQGSEA. CDR3 region: CSVLTGTGNQPQHF. The CDR3 DNA reads TGCAGCGTGCTAACCGGGACAGGGAATCAGCCCCAGCATTTT.

Turning to this clone: This specimen includes other DNA sequences encoding the same CDR3. The rearrangement joins TRBV7-6 to TRBJ2-7, with a weak D call TRBD1 (6 bases). Germline V gene sequence: CDR1 SGHVS, CDR2 FNYEAQ. V dropped 4 bases and J dropped 3 bases, with 7 bases sitting between them. This CDR3 is 12 amino acids long. The CDR3 sequence is CASSSRGYEQYF. The CDR3 DNA reads TGTGCCAGCAGCTCCAGGGGCTACGAGCAGTACTTC.

About this clone itself: The same CDR3 also results from other DNA sequences found in this sample. The genes are TRBV19 and TRBJ2-1, with TRBD2 as a possible D gene (7 bases). V was shortened by 1 base and J by 4 bases, with 11 bases between the two germline ends. The germline gives CDR1 LNHDA, CDR2 SQIVND (reference sequence). The CDR3 runs to 15 residues. In DNA form, the CDR3 reads TGTGCCAGTAGTATAGCGGGGGGCCCATACAATGAGCAGTTCTTC. Its protein is CASSIAGGPYNEQFF.

The rearrangement links TRBV3-1 (or the pseudogene TRBV3-2) to TRBJ2-7; D gene uncertain. Germline CDR1 reads LGHDT; CDR2 reads YNNKEL (reference sequence). The length of the CDR3 is 11 residues. V lost 5 bases, J lost 6 bases, and 8 bases lay in between. The CDR3 spells CASSSIGEQYF. The CDR3, as DNA: TGTGCCAGCAGCAGCATCGGCGAGCAGTACTTC.

The chain uses TRBV7-2 and TRBJ2-1, with a tentative D call TRBD2 (5 bases). CDR1 and CDR2 (germline): SGHTA, FQGNSA. Trimming left V 1 base short and J 6 bases short, with 10 bases between. The CDR3 loop spans 14 amino acids. CDR3 residues: CASSLGAGLNEQFF. CDR3 coding DNA: TGTGCCAGCAGCTTAGGGGCGGGTCTCAATGAGCAGTTCTTC.

V usage is TRBV5-6 and J usage is TRBJ2-3; D may be TRBD1 (5 bases). Trimming removed 4 bases at V and 6 bases at J, with 21 bases between. Germline CDR1 is SGHDT and CDR2 is YYEEEE. This CDR3 is built from 16 residues. In DNA, the CDR3 is TGTGCCAGCAGCCTGGGGCCCAGGCCTCGTTCGGATACGCAGTATTTT. Translating gives CASSLGPRPRSDTQYF.

The rearrangement uses TRBV5-5 and TRBJ2-2, with D possibly matching TRBD1 (5 bases). The germline gives CDR1 SGHKS, CDR2 YYEKEE (reference sequence). This CDR3 has 13 amino acids. With 2 bases removed from V and 6 bases from J, the gap between germline ends came to 8 bases. In DNA, the CDR3 is TGTGCCAGCAGCTTCCAGGGTGCCGGGGAGCTGTTTTTT. Translating it yields CASSFQGAGELFF.

The V call is TRBV28, the J call TRBJ1-2, with D possibly being TRBD1 (5 bases). CDR1 MDHEN and CDR2 SYDVKM come from the germline V gene. This CDR3 has 13 amino acids. The V gene lost 4 bases and the J gene lost 9 bases, with 15 bases spanning the gap. This CDR3 reads CASSSNRGVSYTF. CDR3 sequence (DNA): TGTGCCAGCAGTTCCAATAGGGGCGTTAGCTACACCTTC.

The genes are TRBV27 and TRBJ2-6; TRBD1 matches 8 bases. CDR3 length: 16 residues. The germline CDR1 and CDR2 sequences are MNHEY and SMNVEV (reference sequence). J was trimmed by 4 bases and V by 8 bases; bases with no gene match: 10. The CDR3 nucleotides are TGTGCCAGCTCCGGACAGGGAACGTCCGGGGCCAACGTCCTGACTTTC. The encoded protein is CASSGQGTSGANVLTF.

This clone was recorded a few times. The rearrangement links TRBV5-8 to TRBJ2-3; TRBD2 is a possible D gene (6 bases). From germline, CDR1 is SGHTS and CDR2 YDEGEE. Trimming shortened V by 0 bases and J by 13 bases, and 27 bases separated the two germline ends. The CDR3 spans 17 residues. CDR3 sequence: CASSLGRFRRGPIIEYF. As DNA, the CDR3 is TGTGCCAGCAGCTTGGGCCGATTCCGGCGGGGCCCAATCATAGAGTATTTT.

As for this clone: Other DNA variants within this sample encode the same CDR3. The rearrangement links TRBV9 to TRBJ2-5, with TRBD1 as a possible D gene (6 bases). Germline V CDR1 and CDR2: SGDLS, YYNGEE. This CDR3 is 13 amino acids long. Trimming shortened V by 4 bases and J by 1 base, and 8 bases separated the two germline ends. CDR3 nucleotides: TGTGCCAGCAGCCAGGGGACCCAAGAGACCCAGTACTTC. It translates to CASSQGTQETQYF.

The V gene is TRBV11-3, the J gene TRBJ2-1; 8 positions agree with TRBD2. With 1 base clipped from V and 10 bases from J, the junction kept 12 bases outside the gene matches. Germline loops: CDR1 SGHNT, CDR2 YENEEA. The CDR3 length is 16 residues. The CDR3 here is CASSLGTAGGTGEQFF. The CDR3 bases are TGTGCCAGCAGCTTAGGCACGGCGGGGGGAACCGGCGAGCAGTTCTTC.